A selection of T cell receptor beta chains follows, all from one sample in a study of response to subunit inactivated influenza vaccine. TCRdb called the RT-PCR reads again in MiXCR, with one record for every CDR3 protein. The sample holds roughly 710,000 distinct CDR3 sequences, 12% to 15% seen once. The sequencing used PBMCs from blood, collected around 14 days before vaccination. The receptors shown here come from a man in his forties or fifties who received an inactivated influenza vaccine. Both conserved end residues are part of each CDR3. Fields, in order: CDR3 DNA, CDR3 protein, V gene, clone size, J gene, D gene. A D gene is named only where the DNA matches it firmly. Size tells how often a clone was seen (once, few, many) or the class of an expanded clone, and some rows leave it out.

cdr3_nt: TGTGCCTCGGGACTAGCGGGAACAGTCTATGAGCAGTTCTTC
cdr3_aa: CASGLAGTVYEQFF
v_call: TRBV10-3
clone_size: few
j_call: TRBJ2-1
d_call: TRBD2

cdr3_nt: TGTGCCAGCAGGGTGAGGCAGAACCAAGAGACCCAGTACTTC
cdr3_aa: CASRVRQNQETQYF
v_call: TRBV5-5
clone_size: few
j_call: TRBJ2-5
d_call: NA

cdr3_nt: TGTGCCAGCAGTTTCGGCGGACTAACCCCCTATGGCTACACCTTC
cdr3_aa: CASSFGGLTPYGYTF
v_call: TRBV27
clone_size: few
j_call: TRBJ1-2
d_call: NA

cdr3_nt: TGTGCCAGCACGCTCTCGGGACAGGGGGTTATGACTGAAGCTTTCTTT
cdr3_aa: CASTLSGQGVMTEAFF
v_call: TRBV6-1
clone_size: few
j_call: TRBJ1-1
d_call: TRBD1

cdr3_nt: TGTGCCAGCAGCCCGAGACAGGTGAACACTGAAGCTTTCTTT
cdr3_aa: CASSPRQVNTEAFF
v_call: TRBV7-2
clone_size: NA
j_call: TRBJ1-1
d_call: NA

cdr3_nt: TGTGCCCCCAGGCCGCCTAGCCAAGAGACCCAGTACTTC
cdr3_aa: CAPRPPSQETQYF
v_call: TRBV27
clone_size: NA
j_call: TRBJ2-5
d_call: NA

cdr3_nt: TGTGCCAGCAGCTCGAGCACTGAAGCTTTCTTT
cdr3_aa: CASSSSTEAFF
v_call: TRBV11-2
clone_size: many
j_call: TRBJ1-1
d_call: NA

cdr3_nt: TGTGCCAGCTCACGGTCAGAGAACACTGAAGCTTTCTTT
cdr3_aa: CASSRSENTEAFF
v_call: TRBV18
clone_size: NA
j_call: TRBJ1-1
d_call: NA

cdr3_nt: TGTGCCAGCAGGGAAGCCGGGGAAAATGGTGAGCAGTTCTTC
cdr3_aa: CASREAGENGEQFF
v_call: TRBV6-1
clone_size: NA
j_call: TRBJ2-1
d_call: NA

cdr3_nt: TGTGCCAGCAGGGGGACTCGGGGCAATCAGCCCCAGCATTTT
cdr3_aa: CASRGTRGNQPQHF
v_call: TRBV12-3/TRBV12-4
clone_size: few
j_call: TRBJ1-5
d_call: NA

cdr3_nt: TGTGCCAGCAGCTTACAAGGGGGGAGAGGATACGAGCAGTACTTC
cdr3_aa: CASSLQGGRGYEQYF
v_call: TRBV11-1
clone_size: NA
j_call: TRBJ2-7
d_call: NA

cdr3_nt: TGTGCCAGCAGCCAGACTAGCGGGAGTTTAGATACGCAGTATTTT
cdr3_aa: CASSQTSGSLDTQYF
v_call: TRBV6-1
clone_size: few
j_call: TRBJ2-3
d_call: TRBD2

cdr3_nt: TGTGCCAGCAGCCCAACTACAGGGGACCGGGAGACCCAGTACTTC
cdr3_aa: CASSPTTGDRETQYF
v_call: TRBV7-2
clone_size: few
j_call: TRBJ2-5
d_call: TRBD1

cdr3_nt: TGCGCCAGCAGTGGAGCGGGCGGGACTTTGAACACTGAAGCTTTCTTT
cdr3_aa: CASSGAGGTLNTEAFF
v_call: TRBV10-2
clone_size: NA
j_call: TRBJ1-1
d_call: NA

cdr3_nt: TGCAGTGCTAGTCGGGACAGGGGTACCTACGAGCAGTACTTC
cdr3_aa: CSASRDRGTYEQYF
v_call: TRBV20-1
clone_size: few
j_call: TRBJ2-7
d_call: TRBD1

cdr3_nt: TGTGCCAGCAGCTTAGGCGCCAGGGGAACTGGCTACACCTTC
cdr3_aa: CASSLGARGTGYTF
v_call: TRBV7-2
clone_size: few
j_call: TRBJ1-2
d_call: NA

cdr3_nt: TGTGCCAGCAGCCGGGACGGGAATTCACCCCTCCACTTT
cdr3_aa: CASSRDGNSPLHF
v_call: TRBV3-1
clone_size: many
j_call: TRBJ1-6
d_call: NA

cdr3_nt: TGTGCCAGCAGCGCCCGTACGGTTGCCTATAGCAATCAGCCCCAGCATTTT
cdr3_aa: CASSARTVAYSNQPQHF
v_call: TRBV6-1
clone_size: NA
j_call: TRBJ1-5
d_call: NA

cdr3_nt: TGTGCCAGCAGTTTATACGCAGGGAGAACTGAAGCTTTCTTT
cdr3_aa: CASSLYAGRTEAFF
v_call: TRBV27
clone_size: many
j_call: TRBJ1-1
d_call: NA

cdr3_nt: TGTGCCAGCAGCCAAGTATTAGCCGGGGAGCTGTTTTTT
cdr3_aa: CASSQVLAGELFF
v_call: TRBV3-1
clone_size: many
j_call: TRBJ2-2
d_call: NA

cdr3_nt: TGTGCCAGCAGTTTAGGGGGGTCCGGGGAGCTGTTTTTT
cdr3_aa: CASSLGGSGELFF
v_call: TRBV12-3/TRBV12-4
clone_size: many
j_call: TRBJ2-2
d_call: NA

cdr3_nt: TGCAGTGCTGGGACAGGGAACACCGGGGAGCTGTTTTTT
cdr3_aa: CSAGTGNTGELFF
v_call: TRBV20-1
clone_size: many
j_call: TRBJ2-2
d_call: TRBD1

cdr3_nt: TGCAGTGCAAAGAGACCGGGACAGGGCTCCTACGAGCAGTACTTC
cdr3_aa: CSAKRPGQGSYEQYF
v_call: TRBV20-1
clone_size: NA
j_call: TRBJ2-7
d_call: TRBD1

cdr3_nt: TGTGCCAGCAGCTTGGCGGGACAGGGGGCAGTGGAGACCCAGTACTTC
cdr3_aa: CASSLAGQGAVETQYF
v_call: TRBV5-5
clone_size: few
j_call: TRBJ2-5
d_call: TRBD1

cdr3_nt: TGTGCCAGCAGTTATTGGGCTAGCGGGAGTTACGAGCAGTACTTC
cdr3_aa: CASSYWASGSYEQYF
v_call: TRBV6-5
clone_size: NA
j_call: TRBJ2-7
d_call: TRBD2

cdr3_nt: TGTGCCAGCAGCGCCCATAACAATGAGCAGTTCTTC
cdr3_aa: CASSAHNNEQFF
v_call: TRBV9
clone_size: many
j_call: TRBJ2-1
d_call: NA

cdr3_nt: TGTGCCAGCAGCCAGTTAACAGGACTTCAAGAGACCCAGTACTTC
cdr3_aa: CASSQLTGLQETQYF
v_call: TRBV4-2
clone_size: NA
j_call: TRBJ2-5
d_call: NA

cdr3_nt: TGCAGTGCTAGGGATAGCGGGGGGGCTGAAGAGACCCAGTACTTC
cdr3_aa: CSARDSGGAEETQYF
v_call: TRBV20-1
clone_size: few
j_call: TRBJ2-5
d_call: TRBD2

cdr3_nt: TGTGCCACCAGCATCGTAATGACTCAAAGCTCCTATAATTCACCCCTCCACTTT
cdr3_aa: CATSIVMTQSSYNSPLHF
v_call: TRBV15
clone_size: few
j_call: TRBJ1-6
d_call: NA

cdr3_nt: TGTGCCATCAGTGAGCCGGCGAGGGGCTCTGGAAACACCATATATTTT
cdr3_aa: CAISEPARGSGNTIYF
v_call: TRBV10-3
clone_size: NA
j_call: TRBJ1-3
d_call: NA

cdr3_nt: TGTGCCAGCAGCCTTATAGCGGGAGGGAACCAAGAGACCCAGTACTTC
cdr3_aa: CASSLIAGGNQETQYF
v_call: TRBV7-6
clone_size: few
j_call: TRBJ2-5
d_call: TRBD2

cdr3_nt: TGTGCCAGCAGCTTAGTAGCAGGGCCCTATGGCTACACCTTC
cdr3_aa: CASSLVAGPYGYTF
v_call: TRBV7-2
clone_size: NA
j_call: TRBJ1-2
d_call: NA

cdr3_nt: TGTGCCAGCAGCCAAGGGGGACAGGGGGCAGGGGAGACCCAGTACTTC
cdr3_aa: CASSQGGQGAGETQYF
v_call: TRBV4-2
clone_size: NA
j_call: TRBJ2-5
d_call: TRBD1

cdr3_nt: TGTGCCAGCAGCGTAGGGGCAGGGTTGAACTACGAGCAGTACTTC
cdr3_aa: CASSVGAGLNYEQYF
v_call: TRBV9
clone_size: NA
j_call: TRBJ2-7
d_call: NA

cdr3_nt: TGTGCCAGCAGCCCCTGGGGCCAGGGACCCTACGAGCAGTACTTC
cdr3_aa: CASSPWGQGPYEQYF
v_call: TRBV16
clone_size: NA
j_call: TRBJ2-7
d_call: NA

cdr3_nt: TGTGCCAGCAGTGTAGGTCCGCGGGAGGGACCGTTCTTC
cdr3_aa: CASSVGPREGPFF
v_call: TRBV2
clone_size: few
j_call: TRBJ2-1
d_call: TRBD2

cdr3_nt: TGTGCCAGCAGCCCCAATGAGCAGTTCTTC
cdr3_aa: CASSPNEQFF
v_call: TRBV7-3
clone_size: once
j_call: TRBJ2-1
d_call: NA